A selection of T cell receptor beta chains follows, all from one sample in a study of blood T cells in healthy people across ages. TCRdb reprocessed the 5' RACE reads with MiXCR, giving one entry per CDR3 protein. The sample lists around 1,800,000 distinct CDR3 sequences; about two fifths were seen once. Source material: blood. These receptors were obtained from a human donor in good health. CDR3s include the opening cysteine and the closing phenylalanine or tryptophan. The D gene is left open where the match is weak. The listing skips clone size in some rows; elsewhere it reads once, few, many or a size class.

J | V | D | size | CDR3 | DNA
TRBJ2-7 | TRBV20-1 | NA | few | CSASGVSGFYEQYF | TGCAGTGCTAGTGGGGTGTCCGGGTTCTACGAGCAGTACTTC
TRBJ2-7 | TRBV5-1 | NA | NA | CASMELEGPYEQYF | TGCGCCAGCATGGAGTTGGAGGGCCCCTACGAGCAGTACTTC
TRBJ2-7 | TRBV5-1 | NA | NA | CASSLELGVEQYF | TGCGCCAGCAGCTTGGAGTTGGGGGTCGAGCAGTACTTC
TRBJ2-1 | TRBV5-5 | NA | NA | CASSVSDNEQFF | TGTGCCAGCAGCGTCAGCGACAATGAGCAGTTCTTC
TRBJ2-1 | TRBV5-6 | NA | few | CASSGVRNEQFF | TGTGCCAGCAGCGGGGTAAGGAATGAGCAGTTCTTC
TRBJ2-4 | TRBV7-9 | TRBD2 | many | CASSLVGGTKNIQYF | TGTGCCAGCAGCTTAGTCGGGGGGACCAAAAACATTCAGTACTTC
TRBJ2-7 | TRBV4-1 | TRBD2 | NA | CASSQQPSGEISYEQYF | TGCGCCAGCAGCCAACAACCGAGCGGGGAGATCTCCTACGAGCAGTACTTC
TRBJ2-7 | TRBV28 | NA | NA | CASGPGVPPYEQYF | TGTGCCAGCGGCCCCGGGGTTCCCCCCTACGAGCAGTACTTC
TRBJ2-5 | TRBV28 | NA | few | CASSFKGRRQETQYF | TGTGCCAGCAGTTTTAAGGGTCGGAGGCAAGAGACCCAGTACTTC
TRBJ2-1 | TRBV6-2/TRBV6-3 | TRBD2 | NA | CASSSLAGGPQEQFF | TGTGCCAGCAGTTCTTTAGCGGGGGGGCCCCAGGAGCAGTTCTTC
TRBJ2-1 | TRBV7-8 | NA | NA | CASSLDYGTLRGQFF | TGTGCCAGCAGCTTAGACTACGGGACTCTTCGGGGGCAGTTCTTC
TRBJ2-3 | TRBV28 | NA | NA | CASSYPGHTDTQYF | TGTGCCAGCAGTTATCCAGGCCACACAGATACGCAGTATTTT
TRBJ2-3 | TRBV27 | NA | NA | CASRRLAASDTQYF | TGTGCCAGCAGGCGACTGGCTGCCTCAGATACGCAGTATTTT
TRBJ2-5 | TRBV29-1 | NA | NA | CSVERGWTLFQETQYF | TGCAGCGTTGAAAGGGGATGGACACTTTTCCAAGAGACCCAGTACTTC
TRBJ2-3 | TRBV7-2 | TRBD2 | NA | CASSEGSGVDTDTQYF | TGTGCCAGCAGCGAGGGAAGCGGGGTCGACACAGATACGCAGTATTTT
TRBJ1-5 | TRBV27 | TRBD1 | few | CASKSLGRGFPQHF | TGTGCCAGCAAGAGTTTGGGCAGGGGGTTTCCCCAGCATTTT
TRBJ2-7 | TRBV7-3 | TRBD1 | NA | CASSLTGTESYEQYF | TGTGCCAGCAGCTTAACTGGGACAGAGTCCTACGAGCAGTACTTC
TRBJ2-7 | TRBV20-1 | TRBD1 | few | CSAQPWRQGAYEQYF | TGCAGTGCTCAACCTTGGAGACAGGGAGCCTACGAGCAGTACTTC
TRBJ1-1 | TRBV19 | NA | NA | CASSDYWTGNTEAFF | TGTGCCAGTAGTGATTATTGGACGGGGAACACTGAAGCTTTCTTT
TRBJ2-7 | TRBV5-1 | TRBD1 | few | CASSLDPTGMGTEQYF | TGCGCCAGCAGCTTGGACCCGACAGGGATGGGAACCGAGCAGTACTTC
TRBJ2-1 | TRBV5-1 | NA | few | CASSSEWGPSNEQFF | TGCGCCAGCAGCTCCGAGTGGGGCCCAAGCAATGAGCAGTTCTTC
TRBJ1-2 | TRBV5-6 | NA | NA | CASSLGGNYYGYTF | TGTGCCAGCAGCTTGGGTGGCAACTACTATGGCTACACCTTC
TRBJ1-6 | TRBV20-1 | TRBD1 | NA | CSAKNRGISPLHF | TGCAGTGCAAAGAACAGGGGAATTTCACCCCTCCACTTT
TRBJ1-4 | TRBV13 | TRBD1 | NA | CASSTRDRGANEKLFF | TGTGCCAGCAGCACCCGGGACAGGGGGGCTAATGAAAAACTGTTTTTT
TRBJ2-3 | TRBV12-3/TRBV12-4 | TRBD2 | NA | CASRSTGLADRADTQYF | TGTGCCAGCAGGTCTACGGGACTAGCGGATCGGGCCGATACGCAGTATTTT
TRBJ1-2 | TRBV9 | NA | few | CASSAQSGTANYGYTF | TGTGCCAGCAGCGCCCAATCCGGGACGGCTAACTATGGCTACACCTTC
TRBJ2-5 | TRBV5-1 | TRBD2 | once | CASHDRGGVETQYF | TGCGCCAGTCACGATCGGGGGGGCGTAGAGACCCAGTACTTC
TRBJ2-5 | TRBV5-1 | NA | NA | CASSLESGRKYF | TGCGCCAGCAGCTTGGAATCAGGGAGAAAGTACTTC
TRBJ1-5 | TRBV20-1 | TRBD1 | few | CSARTGHNQPQHF | TGCAGTGCTCGGACAGGTCACAATCAGCCCCAGCATTTT
TRBJ2-5 | TRBV12-3/TRBV12-4 | NA | NA | CASRHDRQETQYF | TGTGCCAGCAGACACGACAGGCAAGAGACCCAGTACTTC
TRBJ1-2 | TRBV20-1 | NA | NA | CSARGGLLYGYTF | TGCAGTGCTAGAGGTGGACTACTATATGGCTACACCTTC
TRBJ2-7 | TRBV7-2 | NA | many | CASSLVGGRDEQYF | TGTGCCAGCAGCTTAGTCGGGGGGCGAGACGAGCAGTACTTC
TRBJ2-6 | TRBV5-1 | TRBD2 | few | CASREGAGGSGANVLTF | TGCGCCAGCAGAGAAGGTGCGGGGGGCTCTGGGGCCAACGTCCTGACTTTC
TRBJ2-1 | TRBV9 | TRBD2 | few | CASSVFTGGDADEQFF | TGTGCCAGCAGCGTTTTTACGGGGGGAGATGCAGATGAGCAGTTCTTC
TRBJ2-7 | TRBV19 | NA | NA | CASSLTIAYEQYF | TGTGCCAGTAGCCTAACTATCGCCTACGAGCAGTACTTC
TRBJ2-1 | TRBV7-3 | NA | few | CASSLRVRYWADEQFF | TGTGCCAGCAGCTTAAGAGTTAGGTATTGGGCAGATGAGCAGTTCTTC
TRBJ2-5 | TRBV7-3 | TRBD2 | NA | CASSLTRGGQETQYF | TGTGCCAGCAGCTTAACTCGCGGGGGTCAAGAGACCCAGTACTTC
TRBJ2-7 | TRBV29-1 | NA | NA | CSVVRGGSVEQYF | TGCAGCGTTGTGAGGGGCGGAAGTGTCGAGCAGTACTTC
TRBJ1-2 | TRBV4-1 | NA | NA | CASSQTDKNGYTF | TGCGCCAGCAGCCAAACTGACAAGAATGGCTACACCTTC